The 22 T cell receptor beta chains below come from one sample, sequenced in a study of blood T cell repertoires in COVID-19. This table comes from immunoSEQ multiplex PCR, and its TCRdb copy is limited to in-frame clones, with some not included. Here the sample spans some 290,000 clones, roughly 90% being singletons. Sequenced sample: PBMCs or T cells enriched from blood (not recorded which). These receptors all stem from a woman aged 25 to 39 who had been exposed to COVID-19.

This chain uses TRBV5-8 with TRBJ1-1; 10 positions agree with TRBD1. V lost 6 bases to trimming and J lost 11 bases; unmatched junction nucleotides: 10. Germline V lookup: CDR1 SGHTS, CDR2 YDEGEE. CDR3 size: 13 residues. CDR3 in amino acids: CASTTGQGRDAFF. For the CDR3, the DNA is TGTGCCAGCACCACGGGACAGGGGCGCGATGCTTTCTTT.

The chain couples TRBV7-9 to TRBJ2-3; D is undetermined. The CDR3 has 14 amino acids. The germline gives CDR1 SEHNR, CDR2 FQNEAQ (reference sequence). V lost 4 bases to trimming and J lost 0 bases, with 8 bases between them. CDR3 in DNA: TGTGCCAGCAGCTGGCTAGTGAGCACAGATACGCAGTATTTT. This gives the protein CASSWLVSTDTQYF.

The gene calls are TRBV14 and TRBJ2-7; 10 bases fit TRBD1. V trimming: 4 bases; J trimming: 5 bases; junction bases outside the gene matches: 5. The CDR3 runs 14 residues. The germline CDR1 and CDR2 sequences are SGHDN and FVKESK. CDR3 coding DNA: TGTGCCAGCAGCCGCCGACAGGGGGCGAACGAGCAGTACTTC. Its protein is CASSRRQGANEQYF.

The chain carries TRBV28 and TRBJ1-3; weak D call: TRBD1 (5 bases). The germline CDR1 and CDR2 sequences are MDHEN and SYDVKM. The V end lost 6 bases, the J end lost 3 bases, and 18 bases lay between the germline ends. This CDR3 has 16 amino acids. The CDR3 DNA sequence: TGTGCCAGCAGCCCGACATCTCAGGGACTTGGAAACACCATATATTTT. Translating gives CASSPTSQGLGNTIYF.

The gene calls are TRBV12-3 or TRBV12-4 and TRBJ2-5; TRBD2 might be the D (6 bases). V was shortened by 7 bases and J by 4 bases, with 13 bases between the two germline ends. The CDR3 spans 13 residues. CDR3 DNA: TGTGCCAGCACCCTTGGCGGGGTAGAGACCCAGTACTTC. Protein sequence: CASTLGGVETQYF.

This sequence joins TRBV5-4 and TRBJ2-3; 8 bases align to TRBD2. Germline V CDR1 and CDR2: SGHNT, YYREEE (reference sequence). CDR3 length: 15 residues. Unmatched junction bases numbered 5, after V lost 2 bases and J lost 3 bases. Written as DNA, the CDR3 is TGTGCCAGCAGCTTCGCGGGGGGCGGGACAGATACGCAGTATTTT. Its translation is CASSFAGGGTDTQYF. Full variable domain (missing parts from reference TRBV5-4 and TRBJ2-3): ETGVTQSPTHLIKTRGQQVTLRCSSQSGHNTVSWYQQALGQGPQFIFQYYREEENGRGNFPPRFSGLQFPNYSSELNVNALELDDSALYLCASSFAGGGTDTQYFGPGTRLTVL.

This clone was observed a handful of times. This chain's CDR3 is CASTYQGQGRESYTF. CDR3 sequence (DNA): TGCGCCAGCACCTACCAAGGACAGGGACGGGAGAGCTACACCTTC. The chain joins TRBV4-1 to TRBJ1-2, with 8 bases aligning to TRBD1. The germline V gene has CDR1 MGHRA and CDR2 YSYEKL. There are 15 residues in the CDR3. V shed 7 bases, J shed 9 bases, and the junction held 16 bases outside the gene matches.

The chain joins TRBV7-3 to TRBJ1-2; D possibly corresponds to TRBD1 (5 bases). The CDR3 sequence is 15 residues long. The germline gives CDR1 SGHTA, CDR2 FQGTGA. Here the CDR3 DNA reads TGTGCTTCTAGAGGCGGGACCTCAACCCCGTATGGCTACACCTTC. This sequence encodes CASRGGTSTPYGYTF.

This clone appeared once. The CDR3 nucleotides are TGTGCCAGTAGTATAGGCGTTTGGGAGACCCAGTACTTC. It encodes CASSIGVWETQYF. This chain connects TRBV19 to TRBJ2-5, with unresolved D. Germline V lookup: CDR1 LNHDA, CDR2 SQIVND (reference sequence). V dropped 1 base and J dropped 5 bases, with 8 bases sitting between them. The CDR3 sequence is 13 residues long.

This chain joins TRBV27 and TRBJ1-2, with 8 bases identical to TRBD1. Germline loops: CDR1 MNHEY, CDR2 SMNVEV (reference sequence). This CDR3 region has 15 residues. After removal of 6 bases from V and 2 bases from J, the junction contained 8 bases not matched to a gene. The CDR3 spells CASSSGTGLNYGYTF. CDR3 DNA: TGTGCCAGCAGCTCCGGGACAGGCCTAAACTATGGCTACACCTTC.

The chain uses TRBV19 and TRBJ2-7, with TRBD1 identical over 8 bases. The ends lost 5 bases at V and 1 base at J; junction bases unmatched: 4. There are 14 residues in the CDR3. Germline V gene sequence: CDR1 LNHDA, CDR2 SQIVND (reference sequence). CDR3 sequence reads: CASSPRQGSYEQYF. CDR3 bases: TGTGCCAGTAGTCCCCGACAGGGGTCCTACGAGCAGTACTTC.

The chain joins TRBV18 to TRBJ1-1, with D uncertain. Trimming stripped 4 bases from V and 1 base from J, with 10 bases between. The CDR3 spans 14 residues. Germline CDR1 and CDR2: KGHSH and LQKENI. CDR3 region: CASSRQSENTEAFF. DNA for the CDR3: TGTGCCAGCTCACGTCAATCAGAGAACACTGAAGCTTTCTTT.

The rearrangement links TRBV24-1 to TRBJ2-2; 7 bases line up with TRBD2. Germline assignment: CDR1 KGHDR and CDR2 SFDVKD. V trimming: 12 bases; J trimming: 2 bases; junction bases outside the gene matches: 8. CDR3 size: 14 residues. Here the CDR3 DNA reads TGTGCCGCGGGGGACCCGCGAAACACCGGGGAGCTGTTTTTT. Translating it yields CAAGDPRNTGELFF.

The rearrangement uses TRBV19 and TRBJ1-1, with 10 bases matching TRBD1. V lost 7 bases and J lost 4; bases outside the gene matches: 9. Germline V gene data show CDR1 as LNHDA and CDR2 as SQIVND (reference sequence). This CDR3 is 15 amino acids long. CDR3: CASKTRQGAATEAFF. As DNA, the CDR3 is TGTGCCAGTAAGACCCGACAGGGGGCGGCCACTGAAGCTTTCTTT.

J is TRBJ1-5 and V is TRBV6-2 or TRBV6-3; D not resolved. This CDR3 comprises 15 residues. In germline, CDR1 is MNHEY, CDR2 SVGEGT. V was shortened by 3 bases and J by 3 bases, with 12 bases between the two germline ends. CDR3 loop: CASSYIAVTNQPQHF. CDR3 DNA sequence: TGTGCCAGCAGTTATATCGCGGTAACCAATCAGCCCCAGCATTTT.

V gene TRBV6-2 or TRBV6-3 combines with J gene TRBJ1-3; no firm D call. Trimming took 6 bases from V and 4 from J, leaving 19 bases between them. The CDR3 loop spans 16 amino acids. The germline gives CDR1 MNHEY, CDR2 SVGEGT. CDR3 in DNA: TGTGCCAGCAGCCGCGAACCGGTGACGAGGGGAAACACCATATATTTT. This encodes CASSREPVTRGNTIYF.

DNA of the CDR3: TGTGCCAGTAGTATACGGACAGGGGTGGGTTCACCCCTCCACTTT. The encoded protein is CASSIRTGVGSPLHF. The V and J genes are TRBV19 and TRBJ1-6; TRBD1 agrees at 9 bases. The J segment lost 9 bases and the V segment lost 2 bases, leaving 5 bases of the junction unmatched. The germline gives CDR1 LNHDA, CDR2 SQIVND (reference sequence). The CDR3 spans 15 residues. Using reference TRBV19 and TRBJ1-6 for the parts outside the CDR3, the full variable domain is DGGITQSPKYLFRKEGQNVTLSCEQNLNHDAMYWYRQDPGQGLRLIYYSQIVNDFQKGDIAEGYSVSREKKESFPLTVTSAQKNPTAFYLCASSIRTGVGSPLHFGNGTRLTVT.

The CDR3 DNA reads TGTGCCAGCTCACCAAACTGGGGCGGGGAGTACAATGAGCAGTTCTTC. Residues: CASSPNWGGEYNEQFF. The chain is built from TRBV18 and TRBJ2-1, with D maybe TRBD2 (6 bases). Germline lookup yields CDR1 KGHSH and CDR2 LQKENI. Trimming cost V 2 bases and J 4 bases, with 15 bases left between them. The length of the CDR3 is 16 residues.

The chain employs TRBV6-5 and TRBJ1-2; 9 bases align to TRBD1. With 6 bases clipped from V and 7 bases from J, the junction kept 9 bases outside the gene matches. CDR1 and CDR2 from the germline V gene are MNHEY and SVGAGI. This CDR3 is 14 amino acids long. In DNA form, the CDR3 reads TGTGCCAGCAGCTCGTTCACAGGGGGCTCTGGCTACACCTTC. Translated, it gives CASSSFTGGSGYTF.

The rearrangement joins TRBV7-2 to TRBJ2-7; TRBD1 matches 7 bases. CDR3 length: 16 residues. J gave up 3 bases and V 5 bases, and 13 bases lay outside the gene matches. CDR1 SGHTA and CDR2 FQGNSA come from the germline V gene. Here the CDR3 reads CASSRSLIGTDYEQYF. CDR3 DNA sequence: TGTGCCAGCAGCCGCTCCTTAATTGGGACAGACTACGAGCAGTACTTC.

Note on this clone: At the DNA level, this CDR3 is encoded by other sequences in the same sample as well. The chain uses TRBV29-1 and TRBJ1-1, with D possibly TRBD1 on 6 matching bases. Trimming took off 6 bases at V and 0 bases at J, with 11 bases between the two ends. The CDR3 length is 13 residues. Germline values: CDR1 SQVTM, CDR2 ANQGSEA. As DNA, the CDR3 is TGCAGCGTCGCCGGACAGCTGAACACTGAAGCTTTCTTT. This encodes CSVAGQLNTEAFF.

The rearrangement uses TRBV11-2 and TRBJ1-2; D is possibly TRBD1 (6 bases). V was pared by 4 bases and J by 5 bases, with 17 bases between. Germline loops: CDR1 SGHAT, CDR2 FQNNGV. The length of the CDR3 is 15 residues. CDR3 sequence: CASSSYSGTRYGYTF. DNA for the CDR3: TGTGCCAGCAGCTCCTACTCCGGGACACGTTATGGCTACACCTTC.